The entry below gives a single T cell receptor (beta chain) sequence along with its context. Some clones are missing from TCRdb's copy, which holds only in-frame ones; the method was immunoSEQ multiplex PCR. The sample lists roughly 2.5 million clones, approximately 90% occurring once. The sample comes from a study of shared clonotypes between healthy human individuals. CDR3 length: 13 residues. V shed 0 bases and J shed 6 bases, with 11 bases lying between them. The V gene's germline CDR1 is GTSNPN and CDR2 SVGIG (reference sequence). The genes are TRBV30 and TRBJ1-2, with D perhaps TRBD1 (6 bases). The material sequenced was naive CD4+ T cells sorted from blood. Specified subset: CD45RA+ positively selected. This TCR was sampled from a man between 18 and 35 years old in good health. CDR3 sequence reads: CAWSVPRGDGYTF. CDR3 in DNA: TGTGCCTGGAGTGTACCAAGGGGGGATGGCTACACCTTC.